The 28 T cell receptor beta chains below were found in one sample sequenced in a study of blood T cell repertoires in COVID-19. The data were produced by immunoSEQ multiplex PCR, yet TCRdb's version contains in-frame clones alone and is incomplete. The top ten clones hold 5% to 5.5% of a sample with some 97,000 clones, about nine tenths of them seen once. Material: peripheral blood. Receptors were obtained from a man aged 50-60 years with acute or convalescent COVID-19.

The chain joins TRBV4-3 to TRBJ1-6; 8 nucleotides align to TRBD1. The CDR3 consists of 15 residues. Germline V gene data show CDR1 as LGHNA and CDR2 as YSLEER. Trimming at V came to 0 bases and at J to 9 bases, leaving 4 bases not matched to a gene. The CDR3 DNA is TGCGCCAGCAGCCAAGATTACAGGGGGGGTTCACCCCTCCACTTT. It encodes CASSQDYRGGSPLHF.

The rearrangement links TRBV6-5 to TRBJ2-7; tentatively, D is TRBD2 (7 bases). Germline V gene data show CDR1 as MNHEY and CDR2 as SVGAGI. The CDR3 runs 15 residues. V was clipped by 8 bases and J by 5 bases, with 22 bases between them. The CDR3 sequence: CASPEGGRAYDEQYF. The CDR3 DNA reads as TGTGCCAGCCCCGAGGGGGGGAGAGCGTATGACGAGCAGTACTTC.

The chain employs TRBV6-2 or TRBV6-3 and TRBJ1-5; D unresolved. This CDR3 region has 14 residues. Per the germline V gene, CDR1 is MNHEY and CDR2 is SVGEGT. V was shortened by 0 bases and J by 8 bases, with 11 bases between the two germline ends. CDR3 nucleotides: TGTGCCAGCAGTTACTCGAGATTGAGCGAGCCCCAGCATTTT. Its protein is CASSYSRLSEPQHF.

This clone showed up just once. The gene calls are TRBV5-1 and TRBJ1-2; D is perhaps TRBD1 (5 bases). Germline V gene lookup returns CDR1 SGHRS and CDR2 YFSETQ. Deletions cut 0 bases from V and 1 base from J, with 16 bases between. The length of the CDR3 is 17 residues. CDR3 protein: CASSLAVERGLNYGYTF. In nucleotides, the CDR3 is TGCGCCAGCAGCTTGGCGGTCGAAAGGGGCCTTAACTATGGCTACACCTTC.

The genes are TRBV5-1 and TRBJ2-5; tentatively, D is TRBD2 (6 bases). Trimming shortened V by 4 bases and J by 2 bases, and 12 bases separated the two germline ends. The CDR3 consists of 14 residues. Germline CDR1 is SGHRS and CDR2 is YFSETQ. The CDR3 region is CASSRVAGQETQYF. CDR3 DNA sequence: TGCGCCAGCAGCCGCGTCGCGGGGCAAGAGACCCAGTACTTC. The variable domain in full, with the rest retrieved from reference TRBV5-1 and TRBJ2-5, is KAGVTQTPRYLIKTRGQQVTLSCSPISGHRSVSWYQQTPGQGLQFLFEYFSETQRNKGNFPGRFSGRQFSNSRSEMNVSTLELGDSALYLCASSRVAGQETQYFGPGTRLLVL.

This chain links TRBV2 with TRBJ1-2; the match to TRBD1 covers 8 bases. The CDR3 is made up of 14 amino acids. With V trimmed by 6 bases and J by 8 bases, 11 bases remained unmatched. Germline CDR1 SNHLY, CDR2 FYNNEI. The CDR3 sequence: CASSFGQGPTGYTF. Here the CDR3 DNA reads TGTGCCAGCAGCTTCGGACAGGGCCCCACGGGCTACACCTTC.

This clone has only a few counts. The chain joins TRBV11-3 to TRBJ2-5; 15 nucleotides align to TRBD2. Trimming removed 5 bases from V and 0 bases from J; junction bases left unmatched: 7. This CDR3 spans 18 amino acids. Germline V gene sequence: CDR1 SGHNT, CDR2 YENEEA. CDR3 region: CASSARTSGREYQETQYF. CDR3 nucleotide sequence: TGTGCCAGCAGCGCGCGGACTAGCGGGAGGGAATACCAAGAGACCCAGTACTTC.

The rearrangement joins TRBV9 to TRBJ1-1, with D possibly being TRBD1 (5 bases). The V and J ends lost 2 bases and 6 bases respectively, with 14 bases between them. The germline V gene has CDR1 SGDLS and CDR2 YYNGEE. This CDR3 comprises 14 residues. The CDR3 is CASSVGGGASEAFF. As DNA, the CDR3 is TGTGCCAGCAGCGTGGGCGGCGGGGCCTCTGAAGCTTTCTTT.

The chain recombines TRBV2 with TRBJ2-1; TRBD2 matches at 9 bases. CDR1 and CDR2 (germline): SNHLY, FYNNEI. This CDR3 region has 15 residues. The J segment lost 8 bases and the V segment lost 4 bases, leaving 9 bases of the junction unmatched. CDR3 sequence (DNA): TGTGCCAGCAGTGGAGGTGCGGGAGGGCTGGATGAGCAGTTCTTC. This translates into CASSGGAGGLDEQFF.

The chain joins TRBV18 to TRBJ2-5, with 8 bases matching TRBD2. This CDR3 has 18 residues. With 3 bases clipped from V and 0 bases from J, the junction kept 12 bases outside the gene matches. Looked up from germline, CDR1 is KGHSH and CDR2 is LQKENI. This chain's CDR3 is CASSPRASGPVYQETQYF. The CDR3 DNA reads as TGTGCCAGCTCACCCCGAGCTAGCGGGCCCGTCTACCAAGAGACCCAGTACTTC.

The chain combines TRBV6-5 with TRBJ1-1, with 8 bases aligning to TRBD1. The CDR3 length is 15 residues. Per the germline V gene, CDR1 is MNHEY and CDR2 is SVGAGI. Germline trimming cut 5 bases from V and 0 bases from J; bases unmatched to any gene: 5. In nucleotides, the CDR3 is TGTGCCAGCAGTCCCCTGGGACAGGTGAACACTGAAGCTTTCTTT. The encoded protein is CASSPLGQVNTEAFF.

The CDR3 spells CASSEAQEPGNTIYF. Here the CDR3 DNA reads TGTGCCAGCAGTGAAGCGCAGGAACCTGGAAACACCATATATTTT. V and J are TRBV6-1 and TRBJ1-3; D is unclear. The V end was cut by 0 bases, the J end by 2 bases, with 8 bases between. CDR3 length: 15 residues. Germline V gives CDR1 MNHNS, CDR2 SASEGT.

This chain connects TRBV14 to TRBJ1-5; TRBD1 matches at 10 bases. The V and J ends lost 4 bases and 4 bases, in that order; junction bases with no gene match: 4. Germline V gene data show CDR1 as SGHDN and CDR2 as FVKESK. This CDR3 comprises 15 residues. CDR3 region: CASSRGTGVNQPQHF. The CDR3 coding sequence is TGTGCCAGCAGCCGCGGGACAGGGGTTAATCAGCCCCAGCATTTT.

This sequence joins TRBV19 and TRBJ1-2, with a tentative D call TRBD1 (6 bases). This CDR3 spans 15 amino acids. The V and J ends lost 0 bases and 8 bases respectively, with 16 bases between them. Germline CDR1 and CDR2: LNHDA and SQIVND (reference sequence). In DNA, the CDR3 is TGTGCCAGTAGTATAGACCCAGGACAGTTCCTAGGCTACACCTTC. Translated: CASSIDPGQFLGYTF.

V gene TRBV7-9 combines with J gene TRBJ2-7; 12 bases agree with TRBD2. The germline V gene encodes CDR1 SEHNR and CDR2 FQNEAQ (reference sequence). Trimming at V came to 5 bases and at J to 4 bases, leaving 6 bases not matched to a gene. The CDR3 is 15 residues long. Written as DNA, the CDR3 is TGTGCCAGCAGCACCCGGACTAGCGGGGATTACGAGCAGTACTTC. It translates to CASSTRTSGDYEQYF.

The chain joins TRBV28 to TRBJ2-2, with D tentatively TRBD2 (6 bases). The CDR3 has 15 amino acids. Trimming stripped 8 bases from V and 1 base from J, with 14 bases between. Germline assignment: CDR1 MDHEN and CDR2 SYDVKM. DNA of the CDR3: TGTGCCAGCCTCCCCCGGGGGTTGAACACCGGGGAGCTGTTTTTT. Its translation is CASLPRGLNTGELFF.

The rearrangement joins TRBV18 to TRBJ2-3, with TRBD1 matching 7 bases. With V trimmed by 1 base and J by 3 bases, 1 base remained unmatched. From germline, CDR1 is KGHSH and CDR2 LQKENI. The CDR3 loop spans 14 amino acids. The CDR3 coding sequence is TGTGCCAGCTCACCACTCAGGGGGACAGATACGCAGTATTTT. This translates into CASSPLRGTDTQYF.

The V gene is TRBV3-1 (or the pseudogene TRBV3-2), the J gene TRBJ2-7; 12 bases fit TRBD1. This CDR3 is 16 amino acids long. Germline CDR1 reads LGHDT; CDR2 reads YNNKEL (reference sequence). Trimming cost V 4 bases and J 4 bases; bases outside gene matches: 8. Here the CDR3 reads CASSRTGTGGYYEQYF. The CDR3 bases are TGTGCCAGCAGCCGAACGGGGACAGGGGGCTATTACGAGCAGTACTTC.

The chain carries TRBV6-1 and TRBJ2-1; D may be TRBD2 (7 bases). This CDR3 is 14 amino acids long. V was clipped by 3 bases and J by 8 bases, with 14 bases between them. Germline V gene sequence: CDR1 MNHNS, CDR2 SASEGT. The CDR3, as DNA: TGTGCCAGCAGTGAGGGGGGGGCGTTGGATGAGCAGTTCTTC. Translated, it gives CASSEGGALDEQFF.

This clone has only one observation. V and J are TRBV2 and TRBJ1-3, with TRBD1 identical over 8 bases. J lost 0 bases, V lost 4 bases, and 2 bases had no gene match. Germline V gene sequence: CDR1 SNHLY, CDR2 FYNNEI. The CDR3 covers 15 residues. CDR3 DNA: TGTGCCAGCAGTGGGACAGGGCTCTCTGGAAACACCATATATTTT. Amino acids: CASSGTGLSGNTIYF.

There are a few counts of this clone. J is TRBJ1-2 and V is TRBV5-5; TRBD1 matches at 7 bases. V shed 2 bases, J shed 4 bases, and the junction held 5 bases outside the gene matches. Germline V gene data show CDR1 as SGHKS and CDR2 as YYEKEE (reference sequence). This CDR3 has 14 residues. Here the CDR3 DNA reads TGTGCCAGCAGCTTTACCGGACAGGTCTATGGCTACACCTTC. Translating it yields CASSFTGQVYGYTF.

The chain recombines TRBV7-8 with TRBJ2-2; possibly TRBD2 for D (5 bases). Trimming took off 2 bases at V and 8 bases at J, with 12 bases between the two ends. From germline, CDR1 is SGHVS and CDR2 FQNEAQ. CDR3 length equals 14 residues. This CDR3 reads CASSLLTRPGELFF. The CDR3 region has the DNA TGTGCCAGCAGCTTACTTACTAGACCGGGGGAGCTGTTTTTT.

The genes are TRBV7-7 and TRBJ2-1; TRBD1 matches 7 bases. CDR3 length: 14 amino acids. The trim removed 5 bases at V and 3 bases at J, leaving 4 bases unmatched. Looked up from germline, CDR1 is SSHAT and CDR2 is FNYEAQ (reference sequence). The CDR3 here is CASSRGQSYNEQFF. The CDR3 DNA follows: TGTGCCAGCAGCCGGGGACAGAGCTACAATGAGCAGTTCTTC.

Of note for this clone: Other DNA variants within this sample encode the same CDR3. The rearrangement links TRBV12-3 or TRBV12-4 to TRBJ2-3; D unresolved. V lost 5 bases, J lost 1 base, and 4 bases lay in between. The CDR3 runs 12 residues. CDR3 DNA sequence: TGTGCCAGCAGTCCAGGCACAGATACGCAGTATTTT. It is translated as CASSPGTDTQYF.

V usage is TRBV5-1 and J usage is TRBJ2-1; maybe TRBD1 (5 bases). Between the trimmed V and J ends, which lost 5 bases and 14 bases, there was a span of 23 bases. The germline CDR1 and CDR2 sequences are SGHRS and YFSETQ. CDR3 length: 14 residues. The CDR3 DNA reads as TGCGCCAGCAGATTGACGGGTTTCGTCAGGGCCGAGTTCTTC. Translated: CASRLTGFVRAEFF.

This clone was observed a few times. J is TRBJ2-1 and V is TRBV3-1 (or the pseudogene TRBV3-2), with 11 nucleotides matching TRBD2. Trimming cost V 4 bases and J 3 bases; bases outside gene matches: 23. CDR1 is LGHDT, CDR2 YNNKEL, per germline (reference sequence). The CDR3 runs 22 residues. CDR3 protein: CASSPYGPVRSSGRSYYNEQFF. DNA of the CDR3: TGTGCCAGCAGCCCCTACGGGCCAGTGAGATCTAGCGGGAGGTCTTACTACAATGAGCAGTTCTTC.

J is TRBJ1-1 and V is TRBV12-5, with TRBD1 as a possible D gene (5 bases). From germline, CDR1 is LGHNT and CDR2 FRNRAP. Trimming shortened V by 0 bases and J by 1 base, and 9 bases separated the two germline ends. This CDR3 has 15 residues. The CDR3 reads CASGLVIDRNTEAFF. The CDR3 nucleotides are TGTGCTAGTGGTTTGGTAATCGACAGGAACACTGAAGCTTTCTTT. Drawing the rest from reference TRBV12-5 and TRBJ1-1, the complete variable domain is DARVTQTPRHKVTEMGQEVTMRCQPILGHNTVFWYRQTMMQGLELLAYFRNRAPLDDSGMPKDRFSAEMPDATLATLKIQPSEPRDSAVYFCASGLVIDRNTEAFFGQGTRLTVV.

V usage is TRBV6-5 and J usage is TRBJ1-5, with TRBD1 as a possible D gene (5 bases). Per the germline V gene, CDR1 is MNHEY and CDR2 is SVGAGI. Trimming removed 4 bases at V and 4 bases at J, with 5 bases between. The CDR3 has 12 amino acids. In DNA, the CDR3 is TGTGCCAGCAGTTCAGGGAATCAGCCCCAGCATTTT. This translates into CASSSGNQPQHF.